The clone carrying this TCR beta chain was recorded a few times. Its antigen is currently unknown. Collection occurred without any documented infections or immune events in donors. This CDR3 is built from 14 residues. V was pared by 0 bases and J by 5 bases, with 11 bases between. Germline CDR1 reads SGDLS; CDR2 reads YYNGEE. Some clones are missing from TCRdb's copy, which holds only in-frame ones; the method was immunoSEQ multiplex PCR. In the table there are approximately 59,000 clones, approximately 90% of which are singletons. This entry comes from a study of identifying expanded T cells in peripheral blood. Study-level results: Technical replicates showed about 1.1 changed clones; roughly two weeks around 15; four weeks 19. Roughly two-week clone count variance significantly increased as total template count grew.

The rearrangement joins TRBV9 to TRBJ1-1; D gene uncertain. The sequence was obtained from a person aged 18-69 years in good health. Sequencing was carried out using blood. CDR3 sequence: CASSVEVSGTEAFF. The CDR3, as DNA: TGTGCCAGCAGCGTAGAAGTTTCCGGGACTGAAGCTTTCTTT.